Below, 30 T cell receptor beta chains from the same sample are listed, as sequenced in a study of T cells in Graves' hyperthyroidism and ophthalmopathy (dated by TCRdb to about 2019). Library construction relied on multiplex PCR. Sequencer: Illumina HiSeq 2000. TCR beta CDR3 regions were amplified from RNA transcripts. For the first round of RT-PCR on the TCR CDR3, the HTBI primer set was used together with the Qiagen OneStep RT-PCR kit. The public reads were quality trimmed at Q25 with fastp and then assembled into clones with MiXCR by TCRdb, keeping productive beta chains. Each entry merges the rows of one CDR3 protein and shows their most common DNA and genes. A total of about 590,000 distinct CDR3 sequences appear in this sample, approximately 15% of them only once. Together, the top ten hold roughly 7.7% of the sample. The sequenced sample consisted of blood. All receptors derive from a woman aged 18 to 35 with Graves' ophthalmopathy.

The table lists this clonotype with many counts. The chain is built from TRBV20-1 and TRBJ2-7; D gene uncertain. Germline V lookup: CDR1 DFQATT, CDR2 SNEGSKA (reference sequence). Trimming took off 3 bases at V and 6 bases at J, with 6 bases between the two ends. The CDR3 totals 10 residues. DNA for the CDR3: TGCAGTGCTAGGGGTAGCGAGCAGTACTTC. Protein: CSARGSEQYF.

In its sample, this clonotype was seen many times. The chain couples TRBV11-3 to TRBJ2-1, with a tentative D call TRBD1 (5 bases). The CDR3 consists of 14 residues. CDR1 SGHNT and CDR2 YENEEA come from the germline V gene. V gave up 6 bases and J gave up 3 bases, with 12 bases separating them. CDR3 residues: CASRPPDNYNEQFF. CDR3 DNA: TGTGCCAGCAGGCCCCCGGACAACTACAATGAGCAGTTCTTC.

This clonotype was detected a few times. V gene TRBV28 combines with J gene TRBJ1-1, with 7 bases lining up with TRBD1. The CDR3 has 19 residues. Trimming cost V 4 bases and J 0 bases; bases outside gene matches: 17. CDR1 and CDR2 (germline): MDHEN, SYDVKM. CDR3 protein: CASSSTGRIGSVMNTEAFF. The CDR3 nucleotides are TGTGCCAGCAGTTCGACAGGGCGGATTGGGTCGGTCATGAACACTGAAGCTTTCTTT.

This clonotype has just a few counts. The CDR3 coding sequence is TGTGCCAGCAGCTTTTTCCTAGGACAGGGGAATGGCTACACCTTC. Encoded protein: CASSFFLGQGNGYTF. The V gene is TRBV5-5, the J gene TRBJ1-2; 9 bases match TRBD1. The junction had 8 bases not matched to a gene; V was cut back by 2 bases and J by 6 bases. CDR3 length: 15 residues. Germline CDR1 is SGHKS and CDR2 is YYEKEE (reference sequence).

This clonotype was observed a few times. This CDR3 is CASSQGGAGGIEAFF. As DNA, the CDR3 is TGTGCCAGCAGCCAAGGGGGGGCAGGGGGCATTGAAGCTTTCTTT. This chain uses TRBV14 with TRBJ1-1; 8 nucleotides line up with TRBD1. This CDR3 is 15 amino acids long. CDR1 SGHDN and CDR2 FVKESK come from the germline V gene. J was trimmed by 7 bases and V by 1 base; bases with no gene match: 8.

This clonotype was detected ten times or more. This rearrangement joins TRBV2 to TRBJ2-3, with 7 bases lining up with TRBD2. CDR3 length: 16 residues. The germline V gene has CDR1 SNHLY and CDR2 FYNNEI. The ends lost 3 bases at V and 5 bases at J; junction bases unmatched: 11. As DNA, the CDR3 is TGTGCCAGCAGTGAGAAGGCGGGAGCGCGGGGAGATACGCAGTATTTT. It is translated as CASSEKAGARGDTQYF.

This clonotype was seen at least ten times. The rearrangement uses TRBV6-1 and TRBJ1-1; 11 bases agree with TRBD1. This CDR3 has 17 amino acids. Germline CDR1 and CDR2: MNHNS and SASEGT. V trimming: 6 bases; J trimming: 3 bases; junction bases outside the gene matches: 12. CDR3 residues: CASSPPRTGGAHTEAFF. In nucleotides, the CDR3 is TGTGCCAGCAGCCCTCCGAGGACAGGGGGCGCGCACACTGAAGCTTTCTTT.

The chain combines TRBV6-5 with TRBJ2-4; unclear D gene. Per germline, CDR1 MNHEY and CDR2 SVGAGI. The germline V and J ends were trimmed by 1 base and 0 bases, with 7 bases remaining between them. This CDR3 is built from 15 residues. CDR3 DNA: TGTGCCAGCAGTTACTACAGCCTAGCCAAAAACATTCAGTACTTC. As protein: CASSYYSLAKNIQYF.

This clonotype was observed at least ten times. CDR3 coding DNA: TGTGCCAGCAGGGAAACGGGACAGGGGCTAATTGCTAATGAAAAACTGTTTTTT. Translating gives CASRETGQGLIANEKLFF. This rearrangement joins TRBV28 to TRBJ1-4; 10 nucleotides line up with TRBD1. J was trimmed by 3 bases and V by 6 bases; bases with no gene match: 13. The CDR3 length is 18 residues. The germline CDR1 and CDR2 sequences are MDHEN and SYDVKM.

This chain uses TRBV29-1 with TRBJ2-1, with 7 bases fitting TRBD2. The CDR3 covers 12 residues. CDR1 and CDR2 (germline): SQVTM, ANQGSEA. V dropped 4 bases and J dropped 7; count of bases not matched to a gene: 4. CDR3 protein: CSVGSSGNEQFF. The CDR3 nucleotides are TGCAGCGTTGGGAGTAGCGGGAATGAGCAGTTCTTC.

This clonotype was seen at least ten times. The chain is built from TRBV28 and TRBJ2-6; D is unresolved. There are 14 residues in the CDR3. V was clipped by 3 bases and J by 0 bases, with 3 bases between them. Germline CDR1 reads MDHEN; CDR2 reads SYDVKM. The CDR3: CASSFISGANVLTF. As DNA, the CDR3 is TGTGCCAGCAGTTTTATCTCTGGGGCCAACGTCCTGACTTTC.

In DNA, the CDR3 is TGTGCCAGCAGCCCCGCAGGGGCCTATCAGCCCCAGCATTTT. Protein: CASSPAGAYQPQHF. The V and J genes are TRBV28 and TRBJ1-5, with D possibly TRBD1 on 6 matching bases. Trimming took 6 bases from V and 5 from J, leaving 14 bases between them. The CDR3 has 14 amino acids. Germline CDR1 reads MDHEN; CDR2 reads SYDVKM.

This clonotype was found many times. This chain links TRBV6-2 or TRBV6-3 with TRBJ1-2; D uncertain. This CDR3 region has 15 residues. Trimming shortened V by 4 bases and J by 1 base, and 13 bases separated the two germline ends. Germline CDR1 and CDR2: MNHEY and SVGEGT. The CDR3 DNA sequence: TGTGCCAGCAGTTTCCCCGGGATGAGTAACTATGGCTACACCTTC. Amino acid sequence: CASSFPGMSNYGYTF.

This clonotype showed up just a few times. This chain uses TRBV9 with TRBJ2-4; no reliable D call. CDR1 and CDR2 from the germline V gene are SGDLS and YYNGEE. The CDR3 length is 13 residues. V was clipped by 0 bases and J by 6 bases, with 7 bases between them. CDR3 amino acids: CASSVAPGNIQYF. DNA of the CDR3: TGTGCCAGCAGCGTAGCTCCAGGAAACATTCAGTACTTC.

In its sample, this clonotype was seen many times. The CDR3 region has the DNA TGTGCCAGCAGCGAGGGACAGGTTGAAGCTTTCTTT. Encoded protein: CASSEGQVEAFF. This sequence joins TRBV3-1 and TRBJ1-1; 8 bases line up with TRBD1. The CDR3 consists of 12 residues. CDR1 is LGHDT and CDR2 is YNNKEL in the germline V gene (reference sequence). Losses at the gene ends were 5 bases for V and 7 bases for J; bases not matched to a gene: 3. Looking up the rest from reference TRBV3-1 and TRBJ1-1 gives the full variable domain: DTAVSQTPKYLVTQMGNDKSIKCEQNLGHDTMYWYKQDSKKFLKIMFSYNNKELIINETVPNRFSPKSPDKAHLNLHINSLELGDSAVYFCASSEGQVEAFFGQGTRLTVV.

The V and J genes are TRBV30 and TRBJ1-1; unclear D gene. The germline gives CDR1 GTSNPN, CDR2 SVGIG (reference sequence). This CDR3 has 11 amino acids. With 2 bases removed from V and 3 bases from J, the gap between germline ends came to 4 bases. The CDR3 sequence: CAWSKYTEAFF. The CDR3 DNA reads TGTGCCTGGAGTAAATACACTGAAGCTTTCTTT.

The chain combines TRBV19 with TRBJ2-2, with TRBD2 matching 7 bases. J gave up 1 base and V 4 bases, and 9 bases lay outside the gene matches. The CDR3 runs to 17 residues. Per the germline V gene, CDR1 is LNHDA and CDR2 is SQIVND (reference sequence). The CDR3 loop is CASSKNREAGNTGELFF. In DNA form, the CDR3 reads TGTGCCAGTAGTAAGAATCGGGAGGCCGGGAACACCGGGGAGCTGTTTTTT.

This rearrangement joins TRBV20-1 to TRBJ1-2; D is ambiguous. V shed 0 bases and J shed 3 bases, with 11 bases lying between them. The CDR3 is 14 residues long. Germline CDR1 is DFQATT and CDR2 is SNEGSKA (reference sequence). CDR3 DNA sequence: TGCAGTGCTAGAGATCAAGGAGTCGACTATGGCTACACCTTC. Its translation: CSARDQGVDYGYTF.

This clonotype came up many times. The chain recombines TRBV7-9 with TRBJ1-6; D unclear. Germline CDR1 SEHNR, CDR2 FQNEAQ (reference sequence). V lost 3 bases, J lost 7 bases, and 4 bases lay in between. The CDR3 has 12 residues. CDR3 sequence (DNA): TGTGCCAGCAGCTTGGGAAATTCACCCCTCCACTTT. Protein sequence: CASSLGNSPLHF.

In the case of this clonotype: The junction does not match germline at one end; this may be a read error. The J gene is TRBJ2-1, the V gene TRBV5-1; no definite D call. The CDR3 runs 16 residues. Germline values: CDR1 SGHRS, CDR2 YFSETQ. DNA of the CDR3: TGTGCCAGCAGCGCCCCCAACTCCCGGCAGAGCCATGAGCAGTTCTTC. Translating it yields CASSAPNSRQSHEQFF.

This clonotype was seen repeatedly, ten times or more. Sequence at one end of the junction differs from germline and may be a read error. The V call is TRBV7-6, the J call TRBJ1-1; 8 bases line up with TRBD1. Germline CDR1 and CDR2: SGHVS and FNYEAQ. This CDR3 contains 14 residues. The CDR3 sequence is CASSRDRGNTEAFF. In nucleotides, the CDR3 is TGCGCCAGCAGCCGCGACAGGGGGAACACTGAAGCTTTCTTT.

This clonotype occurred many times. The chain links TRBV5-8 to TRBJ1-1; 9 nucleotides align to TRBD1. Germline V gene data show CDR1 as SGHTS and CDR2 as YDEGEE. Trimming cost V 1 base and J 6 bases; bases outside gene matches: 4. The CDR3 runs to 14 residues. Written as DNA, the CDR3 is TGTGCCAGCAGCTTGTGGGACAGGGTTTCTGAAGCTTTCTTT. The encoded protein is CASSLWDRVSEAFF.

The chain uses TRBV27 and TRBJ1-2; 7 bases align to TRBD1. J gave up 1 base and V 2 bases, and 10 bases lay outside the gene matches. Looked up from germline, CDR1 is MNHEY and CDR2 is SMNVEV (reference sequence). The CDR3 has 17 amino acids. The CDR3 region has the DNA TGTGCCAGCAGTTTAACCGTCGGGACAGCTAATAACTATGGCTACACCTTC. Translated, it gives CASSLTVGTANNYGYTF.

This sequence joins TRBV11-3 and TRBJ2-3; possible D gene TRBD2, 6 bases. The CDR3 is 13 amino acids. V was trimmed by 8 bases and J by 2 bases, leaving 11 bases between them. Germline CDR1 and CDR2: SGHNT and YENEEA. Written as DNA, the CDR3 is TGTGCCAGCTTCGGGGGACCCACAGATACGCAGTATTTT. It codes for CASFGGPTDTQYF.

This clonotype was recorded a few times. The chain links TRBV6-6 to TRBJ1-1; D is uncertain. Germline V gene sequence: CDR1 MNHNY, CDR2 SVGAGI (reference sequence). CDR3 length equals 14 residues. Between the trimmed V and J ends, which lost 2 bases and 1 base, there was a span of 8 bases. CDR3 sequence: CASSYQGPNTEAFF. The CDR3 DNA sequence: TGTGCCAGCAGTTACCAAGGACCGAACACTGAAGCTTTCTTT.

The V gene is TRBV20-1, the J gene TRBJ2-7; 9 nucleotides match TRBD2. V shed 1 base, J shed 8 bases, and the junction held 9 bases outside the gene matches. The CDR3 length is 14 residues. Germline V gene data show CDR1 as DFQATT and CDR2 as SNEGSKA (reference sequence). This CDR3 is CSARVWIAGDKQYF. DNA for the CDR3: TGCAGTGCTAGAGTCTGGATAGCGGGAGATAAGCAGTACTTC.

Of note for this clonotype: One end of the junction varies from germline; a read error may be responsible. The chain recombines TRBV3-1 with TRBJ2-1; 14 bases align to TRBD2. CDR3 length: 19 amino acids. Germline V gives CDR1 LGHDT, CDR2 YNNKEL (reference sequence). Here the CDR3 DNA reads TGTGCCTGCAGCCAAGCTGGACTAGCGGGAGGTAGCGGGCTCAATGAGCAGTTCTTC. The encoded protein is CACSQAGLAGGSGLNEQFF.

This clonotype was detected ten times or more. The chain employs TRBV7-2 and TRBJ2-3; 10 nucleotides align to TRBD2. The V and J ends lost 1 base and 5 bases, in that order; junction bases with no gene match: 6. CDR1 is SGHTA, CDR2 FQGNSA, per germline. The CDR3 is 16 residues long. The CDR3 reads CASSLVASGSRDTQYF. The CDR3 nucleotides are TGTGCCAGCAGCTTAGTGGCTAGCGGGAGCCGAGATACGCAGTATTTT.

The chain has TRBV7-3 and TRBJ1-2; 11 positions match TRBD1. V dropped 5 bases and J dropped 5; count of bases not matched to a gene: 16. The CDR3 is made up of 18 amino acids. Germline CDR1 reads SGHTA; CDR2 reads FQGTGA. The CDR3 DNA is TGTGCCAGCAGCACAAAAGGCTGGGACAGGGGGATCGATTATGGCTACACCTTC. Translated: CASSTKGWDRGIDYGYTF.

This clonotype was seen ten or more times. The rearrangement links TRBV18 to TRBJ2-1; possible D gene TRBD1, 6 bases. Germline V gene data show CDR1 as KGHSH and CDR2 as LQKENI. V lost 6 bases and J lost 8, with 29 bases in between. The CDR3 covers 18 residues. CDR3 loop: CASSPRQTGPTISDEQFF. CDR3 nucleotides: TGTGCCAGCTCCCCCCGTCAGACAGGCCCCACAATTAGCGATGAGCAGTTCTTC.